The text below deals with one TCR beta chain. The data were taken from a study of blood T cell repertoires in COVID-19. The CDR3 sequence is 14 residues long. J lost 7 bases, V lost 4 bases, and 8 bases had no gene match. Looked up from germline, CDR1 is SGHNT and CDR2 is YYREEE (reference sequence). This table comes from immunoSEQ multiplex PCR, and its TCRdb copy is limited to in-frame clones, with some not included. In the table there are about 170,000 clones, 80% to 85% of which are singletons. The gene calls are TRBV5-4 and TRBJ1-1; 9 bases fit TRBD1. Sequenced material: peripheral blood. The TCR was taken from a man between 70 and 80 years old with active or convalescent COVID-19. CDR3 residues: CASSTPGQGVEAFF. The CDR3 region has the DNA TGTGCCAGCAGCACTCCGGGACAGGGTGTTGAAGCTTTCTTT.